Below, one T cell receptor beta chain is given with its context. The sample belongs to a study of blood T cells in healthy people across ages. Deletions cut 2 bases from V and 4 bases from J, with 11 bases between. This CDR3 has 14 residues. CDR1 and CDR2 (germline): SSHAT, FNYEAQ (reference sequence). Alongside a J-beta primer mix, a sample-barcoded 5' primer served in a second PCR lasting roughly 6 to 11 cycles. A tag from a template-switch adaptor with 12 random nucleotides marked each cDNA molecule. Researchers report that each sample yielded at least 2.5 million CDR3-containing paired-end reads. TCRdb reprocessed the 5' RACE reads via MiXCR and lists one record per CDR3 protein. Here the sample spans 1,500,000 or so distinct CDR3 sequences, approximately 59% being singletons.

J is TRBJ2-5 and V is TRBV7-7; no definite D call. Sequencing was done on a sample of blood. The clonotype originates from a man younger than 35 in good health. The CDR3 is CASSLNPRGETQYF. CDR3 in DNA: TGTGCCAGCAGCTTAAATCCCAGAGGAGAGACCCAGTACTTC.